A selection of T cell receptor beta chains follows, all from one sample in a study of T cell changes during pregnancy in multiple sclerosis. The assay was immunoSEQ multiplex PCR, and TCRdb's table has in-frame clones only and misses some. The sample lists 30,000 to 45,000 clones; 85% to 95% were seen once. Sequenced material: PBMCs (not recorded whether the cells were cultured). The receptor source for this set is a female donor with multiple sclerosis, enrolled in a pregnancy study. Each CDR3 is given with its conserved first and last residue. The D gene is left open where the match is weak. Size tells how often a clone was seen (once, few, many) or the class of an expanded clone, and some rows leave it out.

clone size | D gene | J gene | V gene | CDR3 protein | CDR3 DNA
NA | TRBD2 | TRBJ2-5 | TRBV9 | CASSVASGTAVKETQYF | TGTGCCAGCAGCGTTGCTAGCGGTACTGCTGTTAAGGAGACCCAGTACTTC
NA | NA | TRBJ1-5 | TRBV6-5 | CASSGGMVQPQHF | TGTGCCAGCAGTGGGGGGATGGTTCAGCCCCAGCATTTT
NA | TRBD1 | TRBJ2-2 | TRBV9 | CASSPIAGGAGELFF | TGTGCCAGCAGTCCAATCGCAGGGGGCGCCGGGGAGCTGTTTTTT
NA | NA | TRBJ1-5 | TRBV12-2 | CASRLGLGDHQPQHF | TGTGCAAGTCGCTTAGGTTTAGGGGACCATCAGCCCCAGCATTTT
NA | NA | TRBJ1-4 | TRBV4-2 | CASSQGSPLQKLFF | TGTGCCAGCAGCCAGGGGAGCCCTCTTCAAAAACTGTTTTTT
once | NA | TRBJ1-2 | TRBV7-9 | CASSPWKRGTSDGNYGYTF | TGTGCCAGCAGCCCTTGGAAGAGGGGGACAAGCGACGGTAACTATGGCTACACCTTC
NA | NA | TRBJ1-3 | TRBV18 | CASSPGRTPVSGNTIYF | TGTGCCAGCTCCCCGGGGAGGACCCCTGTCTCTGGAAACACCATATATTTT
NA | NA | TRBJ1-2 | TRBV10-3 | CAIFDKFRYGYTF | TGTGCCATTTTCGACAAGTTCAGGTATGGCTACACCTTC
NA | TRBD1 | TRBJ2-2 | TRBV19 | CASSSQGFTGELFF | TGTGCCAGTAGTTCACAGGGGTTCACCGGGGAGCTGTTTTTT
NA | TRBD2 | TRBJ2-3 | TRBV11-2 | CASSPRTSGSDTQYF | TGTGCCAGCAGCCCCCGCACTAGCGGGAGTGATACGCAGTATTTT
NA | NA | TRBJ1-2 | TRBV19 | CASMDEGMVGYTF | TGTGCCAGTATGGATGAGGGGATGGTGGGCTACACCTTC
NA | NA | TRBJ1-1 | TRBV5-1 | CASSLEPGSNTEAFF | TGCGCCAGCAGCTTGGAGCCCGGATCGAACACTGAAGCTTTCTTT
NA | TRBD2 | TRBJ2-7 | TRBV5-1 | CASSLGLAEPSLEQYF | TGCGCCAGCAGCTTGGGACTAGCGGAGCCTTCTCTCGAGCAGTACTTC
NA | NA | TRBJ2-7 | TRBV7-9 | CASSLGAYEQYF | TGTGCCAGCAGCTTAGGGGCGTACGAGCAGTACTTC
NA | NA | TRBJ2-5 | TRBV28 | CASSQFTGSETQYF | TGTGCCAGCAGTCAATTTACAGGGTCAGAGACCCAGTACTTC
NA | TRBD2 | TRBJ2-2 | TRBV10-3 | CAINDGPGRAGELFF | TGTGCCATCAACGACGGTCCCGGGAGGGCCGGGGAGCTGTTTTTT
NA | NA | TRBJ2-2 | TRBV10-1 | CASSEAILNTGELFF | TGCGCCAGCAGTGAGGCTATACTGAACACCGGGGAGCTGTTTTTT
NA | TRBD1 | TRBJ2-7 | TRBV12-5 | CASGLAGTGSFPVPYEQYF | TGTGCTAGTGGTTTGGCCGGGACAGGGAGTTTCCCCGTCCCCTACGAGCAGTACTTC
NA | NA | TRBJ1-1 | TRBV15 | CATSRGAGRLNTEAFF | TGTGCCACCAGCAGAGGGGCAGGCCGATTGAACACTGAAGCTTTCTTT
NA | TRBD2 | TRBJ2-2 | TRBV5-1 | CASSFSRTSGATGELFF | TGCGCCAGCAGCTTTTCCCGGACTAGCGGAGCCACCGGGGAGCTGTTTTTT
NA | TRBD1 | TRBJ1-1 | TRBV7-9 | CASSSTTGTVEAFF | TGTGCCAGCAGCTCGACGACAGGGACTGTTGAAGCTTTCTTT
NA | NA | TRBJ1-2 | TRBV7-2 | CASSLGGPHRDFYGYTF | TGTGCCAGCAGCTTAGGGGGGCCCCACAGGGATTTCTATGGCTACACCTTC
NA | TRBD2 | TRBJ2-3 | TRBV6-6 | CASSYGLAGSTDTQYF | TGTGCCAGCAGTTACGGACTAGCGGGAAGCACAGATACGCAGTATTTT
NA | NA | TRBJ2-1 | TRBV18 | CASSPPSRTYNEQFF | TGTGCCAGCTCACCACCGAGCCGGACTTACAATGAGCAGTTCTTC
NA | TRBD1 | TRBJ2-3 | TRBV6-4 | CASSEGGTGTDTQYF | TGTGCCAGCAGTGAGGGGGGGACAGGGACAGATACGCAGTATTTT
NA | TRBD1 | TRBJ1-1 | TRBV19 | CASSIPILGQATNTEAFF | TGTGCCAGTAGTATACCCATCCTGGGACAGGCGACGAACACTGAAGCTTTCTTT
few | NA | TRBJ2-7 | TRBV7-3 | CASSQYLGAPLEEEQYF | TGTGCCAGCAGCCAATACCTGGGGGCCCCCTTGGAGGAAGAGCAGTACTTC
NA | TRBD1 | TRBJ2-1 | TRBV29-1 | CSWRKGGIEQFF | TGCAGTTGGAGGAAAGGGGGCATTGAGCAGTTCTTC
few | NA | TRBJ1-2 | TRBV2 | CASSYRAGGYTF | TGTGCCAGCAGTTACAGGGCTGGAGGCTACACCTTC
NA | TRBD2 | TRBJ2-7 | TRBV14 | CASSQLAGGSYEQYF | TGTGCCAGCAGTCAACTAGCGGGAGGCTCCTACGAGCAGTACTTC
NA | NA | TRBJ2-2 | TRBV7-7 | CASSTATGTGELFF | TGTGCTAGCAGCACAGCAACAGGGACCGGGGAGCTGTTTTTT
NA | NA | TRBJ2-7 | TRBV4-3 | CASSQGGAYEQYF | TGCGCCAGCAGCCAAGGGGGCGCCTACGAGCAGTACTTC
NA | TRBD1 | TRBJ2-5 | TRBV4-2 | CASSELARQGAEETQYF | TGTGCCAGCAGCGAACTAGCTAGACAGGGGGCGGAGGAGACCCAGTACTTC
NA | TRBD1 | TRBJ1-1 | TRBV7-9 | CASSARDRGGTEAFF | TGTGCCAGCAGCGCCCGGGACAGGGGGGGCACTGAAGCTTTCTTT
NA | TRBD1 | TRBJ2-2 | TRBV19 | CASRTGTEYIGELFF | TGTGCCAGCCGGACCGGGACAGAATATATCGGGGAGCTGTTTTTT
once | NA | TRBJ1-4 | TRBV29-1 | CSVVEGPPRDEKLFF | TGCAGCGTGGTTGAAGGTCCTCCTCGGGATGAAAAACTGTTTTTT
once | TRBD1 | TRBJ1-2 | TRBV7-9 | CASSAFPGTETNYGYTF | TGTGCCAGCAGCGCCTTCCCTGGGACAGAAACTAACTATGGCTACACCTTC
once | TRBD2 | TRBJ2-5 | TRBV7-2 | CAIPKRGQETQYF | TGTGCCATCCCGAAGCGGGGGCAAGAGACCCAGTACTTC